This entry concerns a single T cell receptor (beta chain). Systemic immunosuppression or a history of autoimmune disease excluded patients. TCRdb keeps only in-frame clones here, not all; method: immunoSEQ multiplex PCR. Found here are tens of thousands of clones, approximately 87% of them singletons; the top ten hold under 2%. Trimming cost V 8 bases and J 0 bases, with 10 bases left between them. CDR1 is SGHDN, CDR2 FVKESK, per germline. The CDR3 has 13 amino acids. The sample belongs to a study of OX40 agonist ivuxolimab in advanced cancers. Study details: From roughly 23 to 85 years was the age range, with a mean of about 56 years, and about 83% were male. Three individuals attained partial responses, comprising one hepatocellular carcinoma case and two cutaneous melanoma cases.

Sample: CD4+ or CD8+ T cells sorted from blood, taken in a trial of the OX40 agonist ivuxolimab. The source is an adult with an advanced solid tumor such as melanoma, head and neck, liver or kidney cancer. The chain employs TRBV14 and TRBJ1-1; tentative D call: TRBD1 (6 bases). Written as DNA, the CDR3 is TGTGCCAGCGCCTGGACAGTGAACACTGAAGCTTTCTTT. Translation gives CASAWTVNTEAFF.